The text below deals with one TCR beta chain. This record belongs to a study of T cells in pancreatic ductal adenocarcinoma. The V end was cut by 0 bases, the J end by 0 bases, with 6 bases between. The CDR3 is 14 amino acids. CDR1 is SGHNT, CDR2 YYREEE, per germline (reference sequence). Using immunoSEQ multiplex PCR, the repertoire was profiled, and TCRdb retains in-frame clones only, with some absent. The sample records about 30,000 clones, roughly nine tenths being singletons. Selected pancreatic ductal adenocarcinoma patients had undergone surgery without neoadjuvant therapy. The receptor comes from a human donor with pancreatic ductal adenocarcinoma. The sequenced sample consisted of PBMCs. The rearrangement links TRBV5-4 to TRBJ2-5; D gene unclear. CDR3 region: CASSLGPNQETQYF. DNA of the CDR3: TGTGCCAGCAGCTTGGGACCGAACCAAGAGACCCAGTACTTC.